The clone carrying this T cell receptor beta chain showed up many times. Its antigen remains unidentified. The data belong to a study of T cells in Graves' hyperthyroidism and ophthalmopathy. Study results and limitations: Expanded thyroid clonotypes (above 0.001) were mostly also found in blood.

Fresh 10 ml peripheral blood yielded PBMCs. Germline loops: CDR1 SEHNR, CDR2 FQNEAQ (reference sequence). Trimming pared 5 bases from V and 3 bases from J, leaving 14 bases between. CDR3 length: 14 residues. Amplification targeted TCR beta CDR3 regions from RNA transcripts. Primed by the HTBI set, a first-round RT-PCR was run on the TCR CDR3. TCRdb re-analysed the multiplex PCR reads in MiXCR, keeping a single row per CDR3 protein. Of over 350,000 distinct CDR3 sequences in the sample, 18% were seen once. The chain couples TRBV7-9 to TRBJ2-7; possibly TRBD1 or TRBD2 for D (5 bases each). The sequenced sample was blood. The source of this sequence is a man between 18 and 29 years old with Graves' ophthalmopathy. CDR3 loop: CASSVGRRYYEQYF. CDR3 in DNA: TGTGCCAGCAGCGTGGGACGGAGGTACTACGAGCAGTACTTC.